This TCR beta chain was sequenced in a study of OX40 agonist ivuxolimab in advanced cancers. About the study: With a range of roughly 23 to 90, age averaged roughly 60 years, and 75% to 90% were male. Approximately 41% of patients had received prior checkpoint inhibitor therapy. Three patients, one with hepatocellular carcinoma and two with cutaneous melanoma, responded partially. Notes on the study in general: By week 6 at 0.1 to 3.0 mg/kg, blood CD4+ and CD8+ T cells had expanded clonally.

This CDR3 spans 17 amino acids. The ends lost 2 bases at V and 0 bases at J; junction bases unmatched: 7. Germline CDR1 LGHNA, CDR2 YNFKEQ. Details on this clone: Its antigen remains unidentified.

Some clones are missing from TCRdb's copy, which holds only in-frame ones; the method was immunoSEQ multiplex PCR. The table includes approximately 90,000 clones, approximately 88% detected once. Sample: CD4+ or CD8+ T cells sorted from blood, taken in a trial of the OX40 agonist ivuxolimab. This chain joins TRBV4-2 and TRBJ1-3, with 7 bases fitting TRBD1. This clonotype was obtained from an adult with an advanced solid tumor such as melanoma, head and neck, liver or kidney cancer. The chain's CDR3 is CASSQPSSGGSGNTIYF. The CDR3 DNA sequence: TGTGCCAGCAGCCAACCGTCATCAGGGGGCTCTGGAAACACCATATATTTT.